The 26 T cell receptor beta chains in this list originate from one sample, sequenced in a study of OX40 agonist ivuxolimab in advanced cancers. Clones were sequenced by immunoSEQ multiplex PCR, and TCRdb holds only the in-frame ones, with some missing. The sample records tens of thousands of clones, around 94% being singletons. Here the sequenced sample was CD4+ or CD8+ T cells sorted from blood, taken in a trial of the OX40 agonist ivuxolimab. These receptors all come from an adult with an advanced solid tumor such as melanoma, head and neck, liver or kidney cancer.

This chain links TRBV19 with TRBJ2-1; D is unresolved. CDR1 is LNHDA and CDR2 is SQIVND in the germline V gene (reference sequence). The CDR3 loop spans 15 amino acids. V lost 10 bases and J 0 bases, leaving 16 bases between the germline ends. In DNA form, the CDR3 reads TGTGCCACTAAGGCGATAGATAGCTCCTACAATGAGCAGTTCTTC. Translation: CATKAIDSSYNEQFF.

The V call is TRBV19, the J call TRBJ1-3; the D is unclear. Trimming stripped 0 bases from V and 1 base from J, with 7 bases between. The CDR3 has 15 amino acids. From germline, CDR1 is LNHDA and CDR2 SQIVND (reference sequence). CDR3 sequence (DNA): TGTGCCAGTAGTATAGACCCGACGTCTGGAAACACCATATATTTT. This codes for CASSIDPTSGNTIYF.

This chain uses TRBV2 with TRBJ1-3; the D gene is possibly TRBD1 (5 bases). Deletions cut 7 bases from V and 7 bases from J, with 11 bases between. The CDR3 loop spans 12 amino acids. Germline values: CDR1 SNHLY, CDR2 FYNNEI. This CDR3 reads CASKGLFNTIYF. DNA for the CDR3: TGTGCCAGCAAGGGGTTATTTAACACCATATATTTT.

The chain recombines TRBV7-6 with TRBJ2-7; TRBD1 matches at 9 bases. From germline, CDR1 is SGHVS and CDR2 FNYEAQ. With 5 bases clipped from V and 2 bases from J, the junction kept 4 bases outside the gene matches. The CDR3 totals 14 residues. In nucleotides, the CDR3 is TGTGCCAGCAGCCAATGGACAGGGGCCTACGAGCAGTACTTC. The encoded protein is CASSQWTGAYEQYF.

The chain carries TRBV4-3 and TRBJ2-3; D uncertain. CDR3 size: 16 residues. V was clipped by 3 bases and J by 0 bases, with 13 bases between them. Per germline, CDR1 LGHNA and CDR2 YSLEER. The CDR3: CASSQGGFPSTDTQYF. CDR3 DNA sequence: TGCGCCAGCAGCCAGGGTGGATTCCCTAGCACAGATACGCAGTATTTT.

This chain joins TRBV6-1 and TRBJ1-5; TRBD1 is a possible D gene (5 bases). V lost 1 base, J lost 7 bases, and 14 bases lay in between. The CDR3 sequence is 15 residues long. From germline, CDR1 is MNHNS and CDR2 SASEGT. The CDR3 DNA sequence: TGTGCCAGCAGTGAAGAGGGGTCGGGGTACCAGCCCCAGCATTTT. Its protein product is CASSEEGSGYQPQHF.

The chain is built from TRBV7-9 and TRBJ2-1; no clear D gene. V lost 9 bases and J lost 6, with 15 bases in between. The CDR3 totals 13 residues. Germline values: CDR1 SEHNR, CDR2 FQNEAQ (reference sequence). The CDR3 nucleotides are TGTGCCAGTGATAAAGACAATGGCAATGAGCAGTTCTTC. Translating gives CASDKDNGNEQFF. Variable domain in full (rest from reference TRBV7-9 and TRBJ2-1): DTGVSQNPRHKITKRGQNVTFRCDPISEHNRLYWYRQTLGQGPEFLTYFQNEAQLEKSRLLSDRFSAERPKGSFSTLEIQRTEQGDSAMYLCASDKDNGNEQFFGPGTRLTVL.

The rearrangement uses TRBV10-2 and TRBJ1-5; 8 nucleotides align to TRBD1. In germline, CDR1 is WSHSY, CDR2 SAAADI. The CDR3 loop spans 14 amino acids. J lost 4 bases, V lost 4 bases, and 3 bases had no gene match. CDR3 region: CASSVDRVNQPQHF. The CDR3, as DNA: TGCGCCAGCAGTGTGGACAGGGTAAATCAGCCCCAGCATTTT.

The chain carries TRBV29-1 and TRBJ2-7, with D unresolved. Deletions cut 4 bases from V and 0 bases from J, with 10 bases between. The CDR3 extends over 13 amino acids. Looked up from germline, CDR1 is SQVTM and CDR2 is ANQGSEA. In DNA form, the CDR3 reads TGCAGCGTTGTGGACGGGTTCTCCTACGAGCAGTACTTC. The encoded protein is CSVVDGFSYEQYF.

V is TRBV6-5 and J is TRBJ2-1; D not resolved. The CDR3 totals 12 residues. Germline CDR1 reads MNHEY; CDR2 reads SVGAGI. Trimming stripped 4 bases from V and 9 bases from J, with 10 bases between. The DNA for the CDR3 is TGTGCCAGCAGTTTTGGCGGAATTGAGCAGTTCTTC. This translates into CASSFGGIEQFF.

The chain combines TRBV9 with TRBJ2-5; 7 positions match TRBD1. The CDR3 consists of 13 residues. The germline V gene has CDR1 SGDLS and CDR2 YYNGEE. V lost 3 bases, J lost 3 bases, and 2 bases stayed unmatched. CDR3 sequence: CASSGGQKETQYF. CDR3 DNA sequence: TGTGCCAGCAGCGGGGGACAGAAAGAGACCCAGTACTTC.

The chain recombines TRBV28 with TRBJ2-1, with 8 bases identical to TRBD2. Trimming took 3 bases from V and 9 from J; bases not matched to a gene: 4. The length of the CDR3 is 13 residues. The germline gives CDR1 MDHEN, CDR2 SYDVKM. CDR3 sequence reads: CASSFPGTSEQFF. Written as DNA, the CDR3 is TGTGCCAGCAGTTTCCCTGGGACTAGTGAGCAGTTCTTC.

The table lists this clone with a few counts. V usage is TRBV7-9 and J usage is TRBJ2-1, with TRBD2 matching over 7 bases. Germline V gene data show CDR1 as SEHNR and CDR2 as FQNEAQ (reference sequence). V was clipped by 3 bases and J by 7 bases; unmatched bases: 6. The CDR3 has 14 residues. The CDR3 spells CASSFRSAGNEQFF. CDR3 DNA sequence: TGTGCCAGCAGCTTCCGGTCAGCGGGGAATGAGCAGTTCTTC.

The chain combines TRBV4-1 with TRBJ1-6, with D possibly TRBD1 on 5 matching bases. The CDR3 has 15 amino acids. CDR1 MGHRA and CDR2 YSYEKL come from the germline V gene. V lost 1 base and J lost 9, with 13 bases in between. CDR3 sequence reads: CASSQGGGYGSPLHF. CDR3 coding DNA: TGCGCCAGCAGCCAAGGTGGGGGATATGGTTCACCCCTCCACTTT.

This rearrangement joins TRBV30 to TRBJ2-1, with 9 bases that match TRBD2. The V and J ends lost 5 bases and 6 bases, in that order; junction bases with no gene match: 2. Looked up from germline, CDR1 is GTSNPN and CDR2 is SVGIG (reference sequence). This CDR3 is 12 amino acids long. CDR3 amino acids: CAWEGLANEQFF. In DNA form, the CDR3 reads TGTGCCTGGGAGGGACTAGCCAATGAGCAGTTCTTC. The full variable domain, in which reference TRBV30 and TRBJ2-1 provide the parts outside the CDR3, is SQTIHQWPATLVQPVGSPLSLECTVEGTSNPNLYWYRQAAGRGLQLLFYSVGIGQISSEVPQNLSASRPQDRQFILSSKKLLLSDSGFYLCAWEGLANEQFFGPGTRLTVL.

The genes are TRBV30 and TRBJ2-3; 9 nucleotides align to TRBD2. Trimming removed 0 bases from V and 3 bases from J; junction bases left unmatched: 7. Germline CDR1 and CDR2: GTSNPN and SVGIG (reference sequence). The CDR3 loop spans 16 amino acids. As DNA, the CDR3 is TGTGCCTGGAGTGTTACTAGCGGGTCGGGGACAGATACGCAGTATTTT. It codes for CAWSVTSGSGTDTQYF.

This sequence joins TRBV27 and TRBJ1-2; tentatively, D is TRBD1 (6 bases). This CDR3 comprises 14 residues. Germline V gives CDR1 MNHEY, CDR2 SMNVEV (reference sequence). Trimming cost V 3 bases and J 6 bases, with 14 bases left between them. The CDR3 protein is CASSFSQGSNGYTF. In nucleotides, the CDR3 is TGTGCCAGCAGTTTCTCACAGGGCTCGAATGGCTACACCTTC.

As to this clone: The same CDR3 arises from other DNA sequences in this sample as well. The chain couples TRBV9 to TRBJ1-1; possible D gene TRBD1, 6 bases. The CDR3 spans 14 residues. Germline CDR1 reads SGDLS; CDR2 reads YYNGEE. Trimming stripped 5 bases from V and 0 bases from J, with 11 bases between. CDR3 amino acids: CASSATGLNTEAFF. The CDR3, as DNA: TGTGCCAGCAGTGCTACAGGGTTGAACACTGAAGCTTTCTTT.

The J gene is TRBJ2-7, the V gene TRBV4-1; the D gene is possibly TRBD2 (6 bases). Germline CDR1 reads MGHRA; CDR2 reads YSYEKL. The CDR3 has 15 amino acids. Trimming cost V 1 base and J 1 base, with 11 bases left between them. The CDR3 DNA reads as TGCGCCAGCAGCCAAGGTCCAAGCGGGTCCTACGAGCAGTACTTC. Translation: CASSQGPSGSYEQYF.

J is TRBJ1-5 and V is TRBV19; no firm D call. The length of the CDR3 is 12 residues. Trimming removed 3 bases at V and 9 bases at J, with 9 bases between. Germline V gene lookup returns CDR1 LNHDA and CDR2 SQIVND (reference sequence). The CDR3 loop reads CASSIVPGPQHF. The CDR3 coding sequence is TGTGCCAGTAGTATCGTTCCGGGGCCCCAGCATTTT.

The chain carries TRBV4-2 and TRBJ1-5; weak D call: TRBD1 (5 bases). Between the trimmed V and J ends, which lost 4 bases and 4 bases, there was a span of 14 bases. This CDR3 is 15 amino acids long. Germline V gene lookup returns CDR1 LGHNA and CDR2 YNFKEQ. The CDR3 DNA is TGTGCCAGCAGCCCAGCCACGACAGAAAATCAGCCCCAGCATTTT. This codes for CASSPATTENQPQHF.

In this sample, this clone turned up once. V and J are TRBV11-3 and TRBJ2-3; D unresolved. Germline values: CDR1 SGHNT, CDR2 YENEEA. V lost 5 bases and J 5 bases, leaving 8 bases between the germline ends. The CDR3 sequence is 12 residues long. CDR3 sequence: CASSPSGDTQYF. The CDR3 coding sequence is TGTGCCAGCAGCCCGTCGGGAGATACGCAGTATTTT. Variable domain in full (rest from reference TRBV11-3 and TRBJ2-3): EAGVVQSPRYKIIEKKQPVAFWCNPISGHNTLYWYLQNLGQGPELLIRYENEEAVDDSQLPKDRFSAERLKGVDSTLKIQPAELGDSAVYLCASSPSGDTQYFGPGTRLTVL.

The chain couples TRBV6-6 to TRBJ2-3; D not resolved. Germline assignment: CDR1 MNHNY and CDR2 SVGAGI (reference sequence). V lost 6 bases and J 6 bases, leaving 10 bases between the germline ends. The CDR3 totals 12 residues. For the CDR3, the DNA is TGTGCCAGCAGCCCCACGACCGATACGCAGTATTTT. This translates into CASSPTTDTQYF.

V and J are TRBV7-8 and TRBJ2-1; a possible D gene is TRBD2 (5 bases). CDR1 and CDR2 (germline): SGHVS, FQNEAQ. The CDR3 has 12 amino acids. Trimming took off 6 bases at V and 8 bases at J, with 11 bases between the two ends. The CDR3 DNA reads TGTGCCAGCAGGCTAGCTGGCGATGAGCAGTTCTTC. It yields the protein CASRLAGDEQFF.

The V call is TRBV11-2, the J call TRBJ1-1; D gene uncertain. V lost 1 base, J lost 8 bases, and 14 bases lay in between. The CDR3 is 14 residues long. The germline V gene encodes CDR1 SGHAT and CDR2 FQNNGV. For the CDR3, the DNA is TGTGCCAGCAGCTTAGGGGGAATGTACATCGAAGCTTTCTTT. It encodes CASSLGGMYIEAFF.

J is TRBJ2-2 and V is TRBV4-3; TRBD1 matches at 7 bases. Germline V CDR1 and CDR2: LGHNA, YSLEER. V shed 3 bases and J 7 bases; nucleotides not matched to a gene: 8. The CDR3 covers 15 residues. CDR3 bases: TGCGCCAGCAGCCAGGTTGTAGGGGGCGGCGGGGAGCTGTTTTTT. Residues: CASSQVVGGGGELFF.